The 27 T cell receptor beta chains below all came from one sample that was sequenced in a study of CD8+ T cells in alopecia areata. The sequencing template was cDNA reverse transcribed from extracted RNA. Data came from immunoSEQ multiplex PCR; TCRdb stores just in-frame clones and leaves some out. The table lists 140,000 to 150,000 clones, around 60% of them singletons. The sample was CD4+ T cells sorted from blood, taken at week 0. The receptor source for this set is a human donor with alopecia areata.

The sample holds a few counts of this clone. V and J are TRBV7-2 and TRBJ2-1; the D gene is possibly TRBD2 (6 bases). V was shortened by 8 bases and J by 7 bases, with 15 bases between the two germline ends. This CDR3 has 13 amino acids. The germline V gene encodes CDR1 SGHTA and CDR2 FQGNSA. CDR3 coding DNA: TGTGCCAGCCATGAGGAGGGTCCAAATGAGCAGTTCTTC. Its translation is CASHEEGPNEQFF.

Worth noting for this clone: An end of the junction differs from the germline gene, which may be a read error. The CDR3 protein is CASSFADTRGNTGELFF. As DNA, the CDR3 is TGTGCTAGCAGCTTCGCGGATACGAGGGGTAACACCGGGGAGCTGTTTTTT. V usage is TRBV7-7 and J usage is TRBJ2-2; D is tentatively TRBD1 or TRBD2 (5 bases each). Germline loops: CDR1 SSHAT, CDR2 FNYEAQ (reference sequence). The CDR3 has 17 residues. The full variable domain, rest sourced from reference TRBV7-7 and TRBJ2-2, is GAGVSQSPRYKVTKRGQDVTLRCDPISSHATLYWYQQALGQGPEFLTYFNYEAQPDKSGLPSDRFSAERPEGSISTLTIQRTEQRDSAMYRCASSFADTRGNTGELFFGEGSRLTVL.

This clone was seen a handful of times. The rearrangement links TRBV6-6 to TRBJ2-5; D unresolved. The CDR3 is 11 residues long. V was clipped by 5 bases and J by 1 base, with 2 bases between them. CDR1 is MNHNY, CDR2 SVGAGI, per germline (reference sequence). Here the CDR3 reads CASSRQETQYF. The DNA of the CDR3 is TGTGCCAGCAGTCGCCAAGAGACCCAGTACTTC.

V gene TRBV5-1 combines with J gene TRBJ1-5; 7 nucleotides match TRBD1. This CDR3 region has 14 residues. Germline lookup yields CDR1 SGHRS and CDR2 YFSETQ. The V segment lost 5 bases and the J segment 4 bases; nucleotides outside the gene matches: 6. The CDR3 here is CASRPGTENQPQHF. The CDR3 region has the DNA TGCGCCAGCAGGCCTGGGACAGAAAATCAGCCCCAGCATTTT.

The chain couples TRBV4-3 to TRBJ2-6; D assignment may be TRBD1 or TRBD2 (5 bases each). This CDR3 has 19 amino acids. V was shortened by 1 base and J by 0 bases, with 16 bases between the two germline ends. CDR1 is LGHNA and CDR2 is YSLEER in the germline V gene. The CDR3 is CASSQGGRDANSGANVLTF. Written as DNA, the CDR3 is TGCGCCAGCAGCCAAGGGGGCCGGGACGCAAACTCTGGGGCCAACGTCCTGACTTTC.

V and J are TRBV18 and TRBJ2-5; possible D gene TRBD1, 6 bases. The CDR3 extends over 15 amino acids. CDR1 is KGHSH and CDR2 is LQKENI in the germline V gene. The ends were cut back, 6 bases at V and 4 bases at J, with 18 bases in the middle. CDR3 sequence (DNA): TGTGCCAGCTCCGTCCTAGAGGTCAGGGGAGAGACCCAGTACTTC. Translating gives CASSVLEVRGETQYF.

The rearrangement joins TRBV20-1 to TRBJ1-2; no firm D call. The CDR3 has 10 residues. V was clipped by 3 bases and J by 4 bases, with 3 bases between them. The germline V gene encodes CDR1 DFQATT and CDR2 SNEGSKA (reference sequence). CDR3 nucleotide sequence: TGCAGTGCTAGGCGCTATGGCTACACCTTC. It is translated as CSARRYGYTF.

The V gene is TRBV4-2, the J gene TRBJ1-4; D is possibly TRBD1 (6 bases). The V gene lost 4 bases and the J gene lost 7 bases, with 22 bases spanning the gap. CDR3 length: 17 residues. Germline loops: CDR1 LGHNA, CDR2 YNFKEQ. The DNA of the CDR3 is TGTGCCAGCAGCCCTCGTACCGGGGGGCAACTGGGTGAAAAACTGTTTTTT. Translation: CASSPRTGGQLGEKLFF.

V gene TRBV29-1 combines with J gene TRBJ1-3; D is unresolved. Trimming stripped 4 bases from V and 4 bases from J, with 8 bases between. Germline assignment: CDR1 SQVTM and CDR2 ANQGSEA. CDR3 length: 12 residues. The CDR3 protein is CSVALTGNTIYF. DNA for the CDR3: TGCAGCGTTGCCCTTACCGGAAACACCATATATTTT.

This clone appeared once. V gene TRBV4-1 combines with J gene TRBJ2-3; TRBD1 aligns across 10 bases. Germline V lookup: CDR1 MGHRA, CDR2 YSYEKL. The J segment lost 2 bases and the V segment lost 0 bases, leaving 5 bases of the junction unmatched. The CDR3 is 17 residues long. The CDR3 sequence is CASSQDGGQGLTDTQYF. The CDR3, as DNA: TGCGCCAGCAGCCAAGATGGGGGACAGGGGCTCACAGATACGCAGTATTTT.

The V call is TRBV5-1, the J call TRBJ1-1, with D maybe TRBD1 (5 bases). The ends were cut back, 3 bases at V and 5 bases at J, with 14 bases in the middle. The CDR3 runs to 14 residues. Germline V CDR1 and CDR2: SGHRS, YFSETQ. CDR3 amino acids: CASSSGDLLTEAFF. The CDR3 DNA sequence: TGCGCCAGCAGCTCGGGGGACTTGTTGACTGAAGCTTTCTTT.

The gene calls are TRBV2 and TRBJ2-1; D is ambiguous. This CDR3 is 14 amino acids long. CDR1 is SNHLY, CDR2 FYNNEI, per germline. V was pared by 0 bases and J by 7 bases, with 10 bases between. The CDR3 spells CASSEAVAGNEQFF. CDR3 DNA sequence: TGTGCCAGCAGTGAAGCGGTAGCTGGGAATGAGCAGTTCTTC.

This chain's CDR3 is CASSFSNREQFF. The CDR3 DNA follows: TGTGCCAGCAGTTTCTCAAACCGAGAGCAGTTCTTC. This chain connects TRBV6-5 to TRBJ2-1; no clear D. Germline loops: CDR1 MNHEY, CDR2 SVGAGI. Trimming took off 4 bases at V and 10 bases at J, with 11 bases between the two ends. This CDR3 is 12 amino acids long.

This clone was counted a few times. V usage is TRBV7-9 and J usage is TRBJ2-6; possibly TRBD2 for D (5 bases). The CDR3 extends over 14 amino acids. V gave up 10 bases and J gave up 1 base, with 11 bases separating them. Germline CDR1 SEHNR, CDR2 FQNEAQ (reference sequence). The CDR3 region is CATDPGSGANVLTF. CDR3 DNA sequence: TGTGCCACCGATCCGGGGTCTGGGGCCAACGTCCTGACTTTC.

The genes are TRBV5-1 and TRBJ2-1; 10 bases are a match to TRBD1. The CDR3 runs 13 residues. The germline CDR1 and CDR2 sequences are SGHRS and YFSETQ. After removal of 7 bases from V and 4 bases from J, the junction contained 2 bases not matched to a gene. CDR3 residues: CASGQGDYNEQFF. In nucleotides, the CDR3 is TGCGCCAGCGGACAGGGGGATTACAATGAGCAGTTCTTC.

This clone was counted only a few times. The V call is TRBV6-1, the J call TRBJ2-1; D uncertain. Trimming cost V 5 bases and J 0 bases, with 11 bases left between them. The CDR3 extends over 15 amino acids. Germline lookup yields CDR1 MNHNS and CDR2 SASEGT. The CDR3 DNA is TGTGCCAGCAGTTCGACGGTGAGCTCCTACAATGAGCAGTTCTTC. It encodes CASSSTVSSYNEQFF.

The CDR3 reads CASSYGEGRTGYTF. The DNA of the CDR3 is TGTGCCAGCAGTTACGGAGAGGGGCGCACGGGCTACACCTTC. The chain combines TRBV6-5 with TRBJ1-2, with D tentatively TRBD1 (5 bases). With 2 bases removed from V and 8 bases from J, the gap between germline ends came to 15 bases. Germline CDR1 and CDR2: MNHEY and SVGAGI. The CDR3 loop spans 14 amino acids.

This clone was recorded a few times. The CDR3, as DNA: TGTGCCAGCAGCTTGGACAGCGAAAAACTGTTTTTT. It specifies CASSLDSEKLFF. The chain is built from TRBV7-9 and TRBJ1-4; D possibly corresponds to TRBD1 (6 bases). The germline CDR1 and CDR2 sequences are SEHNR and FQNEAQ (reference sequence). The CDR3 contains 12 residues. Trimming cost V 3 bases and J 8 bases, with 7 bases left between them.

The chain recombines TRBV7-9 with TRBJ2-3; 9 positions agree with TRBD1. After removal of 5 bases from V and 7 bases from J, the junction contained 10 bases not matched to a gene. Per the germline V gene, CDR1 is SEHNR and CDR2 is FQNEAQ (reference sequence). This CDR3 has 15 amino acids. CDR3 sequence (DNA): TGTGCCAGCAGCACCCCGGGACAGGGCTCATATACGCAGTATTTT. As protein: CASSTPGQGSYTQYF.

This clone was detected only once. This chain uses TRBV4-1 with TRBJ2-1; D assignment may be TRBD1 or TRBD2 (6 bases each). The CDR3 sequence is 17 residues long. With 4 bases removed from V and 2 bases from J, the gap between germline ends came to 18 bases. Per germline, CDR1 MGHRA and CDR2 YSYEKL. The CDR3 loop is CASSLAVEGGTYNEQFF. CDR3 coding DNA: TGCGCCAGCAGCCTGGCCGTGGAGGGGGGCACCTACAATGAGCAGTTCTTC.

The rearrangement joins TRBV5-1 to TRBJ1-6; D gene unclear. The germline V and J ends were trimmed by 1 base and 8 bases, with 13 bases remaining between them. This CDR3 is built from 15 residues. Germline V gene sequence: CDR1 SGHRS, CDR2 YFSETQ. DNA for the CDR3: TGCGCCAGCAGCTTGACGACCCGGAGGGATTCACCCCTCCACTTT. It translates to CASSLTTRRDSPLHF.

In nucleotides, the CDR3 is TGTGCCAGCAGTTACTCCCGGGACAGGGGTTCACCCCTCCACTTT. Its translation is CASSYSRDRGSPLHF. The gene calls are TRBV6-6 and TRBJ1-6, with TRBD1 matching 10 bases. CDR3 length: 15 residues. J was trimmed by 9 bases and V by 0 bases; bases with no gene match: 2. CDR1 and CDR2 from the germline V gene are MNHNY and SVGAGI (reference sequence).

The chain couples TRBV2 to TRBJ1-2, with D maybe TRBD1 (6 bases). This CDR3 has 16 amino acids. V dropped 0 bases and J dropped 3 bases, with 14 bases sitting between them. The germline CDR1 and CDR2 sequences are SNHLY and FYNNEI. CDR3 DNA: TGTGCCAGCAGTGAAGCGCTTCGGGCAGGGGACTATGGCTACACCTTC. Amino acid sequence: CASSEALRAGDYGYTF.

V gene TRBV7-2 combines with J gene TRBJ2-1; 9 bases fit TRBD2. V was clipped by 5 bases and J by 13 bases; unmatched bases: 6. The CDR3 consists of 12 residues. CDR1 and CDR2 (germline): SGHTA, FQGNSA. CDR3 residues: CASSPTGTSQFF. CDR3 DNA: TGTGCCAGCAGCCCAACCGGGACTAGCCAGTTCTTC.

This clone was seen only a few times. The J gene is TRBJ2-2, the V gene TRBV5-4; D is undetermined. V gave up 2 bases and J gave up 1 base, with 9 bases separating them. From germline, CDR1 is SGHNT and CDR2 YYREEE (reference sequence). The CDR3 consists of 15 residues. The CDR3 here is CASSLGAGNTGELFF. The DNA of the CDR3 is TGTGCCAGCAGCTTAGGCGCCGGGAACACCGGGGAGCTGTTTTTT.

On this clone itself: This sample includes further DNA sequences coding for the same CDR3. The J gene is TRBJ2-5, the V gene TRBV5-1, with a possible D match to TRBD1 (6 bases). Germline CDR1 SGHRS, CDR2 YFSETQ. The CDR3 is made up of 13 amino acids. V lost 0 bases and J lost 5, with 8 bases in between. The CDR3 sequence: CASSLDRVETQYF. CDR3 coding DNA: TGCGCCAGCAGCTTGGACAGGGTGGAGACCCAGTACTTC.

The chain recombines TRBV4-3 with TRBJ1-2, with D maybe TRBD1 (6 bases). The CDR3 extends over 14 amino acids. The V gene lost 2 bases and the J gene lost 6 bases, with 13 bases spanning the gap. Germline values: CDR1 LGHNA, CDR2 YSLEER. CDR3 coding DNA: TGCGCCAGCAGCCAACATGGACAGTACGATGGCTACACCTTC. Amino acid sequence: CASSQHGQYDGYTF.